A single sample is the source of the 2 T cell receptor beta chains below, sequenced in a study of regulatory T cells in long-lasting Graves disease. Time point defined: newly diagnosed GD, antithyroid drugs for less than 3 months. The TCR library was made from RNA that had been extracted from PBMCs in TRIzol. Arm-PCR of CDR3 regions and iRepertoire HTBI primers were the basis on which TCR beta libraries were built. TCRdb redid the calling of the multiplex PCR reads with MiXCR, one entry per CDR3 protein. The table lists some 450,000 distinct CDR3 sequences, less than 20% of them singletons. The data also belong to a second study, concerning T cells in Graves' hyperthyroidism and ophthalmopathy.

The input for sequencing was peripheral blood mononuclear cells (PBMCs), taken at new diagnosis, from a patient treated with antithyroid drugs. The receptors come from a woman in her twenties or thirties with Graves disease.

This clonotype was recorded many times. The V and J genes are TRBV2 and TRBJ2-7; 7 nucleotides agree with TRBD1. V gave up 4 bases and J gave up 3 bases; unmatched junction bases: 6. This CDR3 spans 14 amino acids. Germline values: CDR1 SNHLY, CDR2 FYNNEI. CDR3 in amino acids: CASSVDRDSYEQYF. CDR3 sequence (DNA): TGTGCCAGCAGTGTGGATCGGGACAGCTACGAGCAGTACTTC.

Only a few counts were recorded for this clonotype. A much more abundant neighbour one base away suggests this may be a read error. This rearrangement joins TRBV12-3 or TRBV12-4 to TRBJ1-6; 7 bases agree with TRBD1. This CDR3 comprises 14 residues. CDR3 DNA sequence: TGTGCCAGCAGGACCGGGACAGACTATTCACCCCCCCACTTT. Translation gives CASRTGTDYSPPHF.